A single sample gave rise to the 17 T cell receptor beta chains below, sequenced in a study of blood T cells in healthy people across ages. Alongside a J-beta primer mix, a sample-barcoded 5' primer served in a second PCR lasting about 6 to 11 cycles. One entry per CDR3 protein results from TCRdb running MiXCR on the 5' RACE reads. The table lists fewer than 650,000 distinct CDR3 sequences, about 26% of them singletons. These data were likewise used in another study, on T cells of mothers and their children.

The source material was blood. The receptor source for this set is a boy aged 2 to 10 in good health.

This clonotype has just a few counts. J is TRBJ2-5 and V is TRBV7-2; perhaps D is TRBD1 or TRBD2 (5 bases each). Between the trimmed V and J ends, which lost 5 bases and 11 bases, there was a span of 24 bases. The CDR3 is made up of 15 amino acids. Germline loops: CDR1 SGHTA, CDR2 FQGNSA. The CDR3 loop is CASSPQVGTTGEQYF. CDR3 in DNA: TGTGCCAGCAGCCCCCAGGTCGGGACCACCGGGGAGCAGTACTTC.

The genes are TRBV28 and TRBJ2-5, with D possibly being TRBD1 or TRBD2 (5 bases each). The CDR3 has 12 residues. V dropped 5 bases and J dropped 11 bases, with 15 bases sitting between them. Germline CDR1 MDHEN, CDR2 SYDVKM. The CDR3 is CASSLGTSEQYF. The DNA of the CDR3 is TGTGCCAGCAGTCTCGGGACGTCGGAGCAGTACTTC.

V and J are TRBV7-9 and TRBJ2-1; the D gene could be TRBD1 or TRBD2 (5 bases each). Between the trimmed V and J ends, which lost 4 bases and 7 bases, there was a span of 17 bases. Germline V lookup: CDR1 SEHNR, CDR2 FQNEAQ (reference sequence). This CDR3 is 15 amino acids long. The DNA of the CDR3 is TGTGCCAGCAGCTCCCGTGGGGGAGCGGAAAATGAGCAGTTCTTC. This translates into CASSSRGGAENEQFF.

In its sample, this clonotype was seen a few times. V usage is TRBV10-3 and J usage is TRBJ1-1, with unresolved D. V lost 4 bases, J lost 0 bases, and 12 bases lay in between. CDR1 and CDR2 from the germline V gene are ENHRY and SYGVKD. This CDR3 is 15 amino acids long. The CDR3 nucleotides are TGTGCCATCAGTGTCGAGAGCCGCATGAACACTGAAGCTTTCTTT. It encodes CAISVESRMNTEAFF.

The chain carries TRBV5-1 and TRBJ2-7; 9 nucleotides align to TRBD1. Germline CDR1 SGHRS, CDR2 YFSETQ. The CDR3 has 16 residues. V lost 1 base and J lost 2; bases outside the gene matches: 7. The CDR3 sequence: CASSLSSGDRAYEQYF. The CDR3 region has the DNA TGCGCCAGCAGCTTGAGCTCCGGGGACAGGGCCTACGAGCAGTACTTC.

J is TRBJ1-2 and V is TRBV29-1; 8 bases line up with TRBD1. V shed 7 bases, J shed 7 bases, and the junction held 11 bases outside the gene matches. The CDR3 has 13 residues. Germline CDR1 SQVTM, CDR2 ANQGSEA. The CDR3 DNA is TGCAGCGCCTGGACAGGGAGGATCGGTGGCTACACCTTC. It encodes CSAWTGRIGGYTF.

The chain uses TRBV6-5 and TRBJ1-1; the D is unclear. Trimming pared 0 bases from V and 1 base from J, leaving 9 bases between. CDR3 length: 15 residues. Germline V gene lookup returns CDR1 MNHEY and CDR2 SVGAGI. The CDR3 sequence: CASSYSVAGNTEAFF. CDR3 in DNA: TGTGCCAGCAGTTACTCGGTTGCTGGGAACACTGAAGCTTTCTTT.

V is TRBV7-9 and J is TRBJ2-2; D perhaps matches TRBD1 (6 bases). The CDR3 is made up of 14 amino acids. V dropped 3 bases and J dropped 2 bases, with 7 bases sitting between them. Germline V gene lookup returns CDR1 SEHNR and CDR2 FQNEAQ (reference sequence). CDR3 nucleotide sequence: TGTGCCAGCAGCTTCAGGGGTAACACCGGGGAGCTGTTTTTT. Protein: CASSFRGNTGELFF.

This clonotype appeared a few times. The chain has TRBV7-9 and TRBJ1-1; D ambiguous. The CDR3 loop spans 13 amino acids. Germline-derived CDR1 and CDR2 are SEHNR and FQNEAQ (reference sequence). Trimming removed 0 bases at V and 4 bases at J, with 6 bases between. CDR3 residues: CASSLAGPTEAFF. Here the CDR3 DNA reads TGTGCCAGCAGCTTAGCAGGGCCCACTGAAGCTTTCTTT.

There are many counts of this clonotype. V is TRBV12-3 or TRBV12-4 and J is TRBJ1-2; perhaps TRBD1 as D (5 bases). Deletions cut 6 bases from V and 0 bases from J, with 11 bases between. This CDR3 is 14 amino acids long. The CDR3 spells CASSSRDANYGYTF. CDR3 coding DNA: TGTGCCAGCAGCTCCCGGGACGCTAACTATGGCTACACCTTC.

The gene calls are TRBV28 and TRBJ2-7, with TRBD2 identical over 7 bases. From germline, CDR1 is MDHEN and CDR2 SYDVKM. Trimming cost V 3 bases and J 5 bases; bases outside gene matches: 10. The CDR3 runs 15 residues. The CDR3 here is CASSLAGGLSDEQYF. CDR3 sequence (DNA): TGTGCCAGCAGTTTGGCCGGGGGACTATCCGACGAGCAGTACTTC.

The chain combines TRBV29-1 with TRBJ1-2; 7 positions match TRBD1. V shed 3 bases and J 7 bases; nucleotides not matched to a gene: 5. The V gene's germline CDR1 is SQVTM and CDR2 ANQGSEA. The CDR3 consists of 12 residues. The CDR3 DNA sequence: TGCAGCGTTGACACAGGGGCCAGTGGCTACACCTTC. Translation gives CSVDTGASGYTF. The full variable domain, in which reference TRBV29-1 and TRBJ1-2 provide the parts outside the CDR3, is SAVISQKPSRDICQRGTSLTIQCQVDSQVTMMFWYRQQPGQSLTLIATANQGSEATYESGFVIDKFPISRPNLTFSTLTVSNMSPEDSSIYLCSVDTGASGYTFGSGTRLTVV.

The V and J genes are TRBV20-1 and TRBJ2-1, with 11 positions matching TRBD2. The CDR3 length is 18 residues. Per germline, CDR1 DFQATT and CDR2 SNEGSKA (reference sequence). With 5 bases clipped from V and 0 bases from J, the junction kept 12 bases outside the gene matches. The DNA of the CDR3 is TGCAGTGCTCCTGGGACTAGCGGTAGCCCCTTCTCCTACAATGAGCAGTTCTTC. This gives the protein CSAPGTSGSPFSYNEQFF.

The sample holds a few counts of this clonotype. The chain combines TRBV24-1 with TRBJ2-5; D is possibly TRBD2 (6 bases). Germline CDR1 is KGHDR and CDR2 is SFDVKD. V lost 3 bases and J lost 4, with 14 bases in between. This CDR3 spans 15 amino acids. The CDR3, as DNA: TGTGCCACCAGTGATCCGGCCGGGGGAGGAGAGACCCAGTACTTC. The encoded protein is CATSDPAGGGETQYF.

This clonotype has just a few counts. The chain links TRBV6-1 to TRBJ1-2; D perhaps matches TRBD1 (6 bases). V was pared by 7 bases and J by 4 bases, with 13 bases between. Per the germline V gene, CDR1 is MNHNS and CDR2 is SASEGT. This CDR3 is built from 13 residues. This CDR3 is CASTDWTAYGYTF. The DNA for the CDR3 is TGTGCCAGCACGGACTGGACAGCCTATGGCTACACCTTC.

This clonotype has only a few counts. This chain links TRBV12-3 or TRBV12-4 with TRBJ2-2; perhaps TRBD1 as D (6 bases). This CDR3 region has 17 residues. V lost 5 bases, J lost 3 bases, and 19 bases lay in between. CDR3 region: CASSQSGLAGDTGELFF. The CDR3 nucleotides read TGTGCCAGCAGTCAAAGCGGTTTGGCAGGGGACACCGGGGAGCTGTTTTTT.

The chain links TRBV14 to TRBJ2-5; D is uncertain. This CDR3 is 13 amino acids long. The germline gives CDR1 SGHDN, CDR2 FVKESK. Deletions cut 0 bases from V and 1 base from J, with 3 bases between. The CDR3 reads CASSQETQETQYF. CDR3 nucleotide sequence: TGTGCCAGCAGCCAAGAGACCCAAGAGACCCAGTACTTC. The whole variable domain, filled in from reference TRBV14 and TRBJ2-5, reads EAGVTQFPSHSVIEKGQTVTLRCDPISGHDNLYWYRRVMGKEIKFLLHFVKESKQDESGMPNNRFLAERTGGTYSTLKVQPAELEDSGVYFCASSQETQETQYFGPGTRLLVL.